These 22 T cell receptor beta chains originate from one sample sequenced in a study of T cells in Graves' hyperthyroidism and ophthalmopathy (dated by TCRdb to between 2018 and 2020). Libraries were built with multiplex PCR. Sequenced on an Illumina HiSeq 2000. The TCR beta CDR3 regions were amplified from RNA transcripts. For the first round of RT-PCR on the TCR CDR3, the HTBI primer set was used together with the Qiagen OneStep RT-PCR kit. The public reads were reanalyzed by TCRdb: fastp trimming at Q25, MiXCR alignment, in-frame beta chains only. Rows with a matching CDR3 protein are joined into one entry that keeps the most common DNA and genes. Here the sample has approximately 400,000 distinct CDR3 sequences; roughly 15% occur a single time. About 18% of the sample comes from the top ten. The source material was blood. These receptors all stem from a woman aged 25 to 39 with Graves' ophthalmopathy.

The CDR3 sequence: CASKRTEKIDEAFF. CDR3 nucleotides: TGCGCCAGCAAAAGGACAGAGAAGATTGATGAAGCTTTCTTT. The rearrangement joins TRBV5-1 to TRBJ1-1, with D possibly matching TRBD1 (6 bases). This CDR3 comprises 14 residues. Per germline, CDR1 SGHRS and CDR2 YFSETQ. V lost 6 bases, J lost 7 bases, and 19 bases lay in between.

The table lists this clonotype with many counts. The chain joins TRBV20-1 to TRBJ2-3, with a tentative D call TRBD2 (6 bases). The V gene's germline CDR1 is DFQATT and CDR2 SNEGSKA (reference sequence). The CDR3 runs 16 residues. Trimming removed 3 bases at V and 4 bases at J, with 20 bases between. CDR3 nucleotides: TGCAGTGCTAGGACCCTTCTAGCGTACCCGGCAGATACGCAGTATTTT. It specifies CSARTLLAYPADTQYF.

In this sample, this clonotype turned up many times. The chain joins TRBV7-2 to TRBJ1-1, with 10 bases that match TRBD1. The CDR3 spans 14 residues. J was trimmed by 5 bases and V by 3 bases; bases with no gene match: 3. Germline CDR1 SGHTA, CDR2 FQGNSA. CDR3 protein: CASSLRTGGTEAFF. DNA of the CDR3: TGTGCCAGCAGCTTGCGGACAGGGGGGACTGAAGCTTTCTTT.

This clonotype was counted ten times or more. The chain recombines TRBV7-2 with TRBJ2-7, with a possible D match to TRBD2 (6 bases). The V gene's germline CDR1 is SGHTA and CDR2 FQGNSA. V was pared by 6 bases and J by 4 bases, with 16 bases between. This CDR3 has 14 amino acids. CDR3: CASSPGRERYEQYF. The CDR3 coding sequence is TGTGCCAGCAGTCCGGGACGGGAGAGGTACGAGCAGTACTTC.

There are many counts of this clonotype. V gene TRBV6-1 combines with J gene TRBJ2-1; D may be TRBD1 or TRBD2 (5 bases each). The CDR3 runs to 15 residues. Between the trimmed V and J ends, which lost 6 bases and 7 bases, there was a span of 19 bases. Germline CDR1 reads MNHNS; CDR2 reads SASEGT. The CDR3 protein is CASSPAGATDNEQFF. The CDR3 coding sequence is TGTGCCAGCAGCCCCGCCGGGGCGACGGATAATGAGCAGTTCTTC.

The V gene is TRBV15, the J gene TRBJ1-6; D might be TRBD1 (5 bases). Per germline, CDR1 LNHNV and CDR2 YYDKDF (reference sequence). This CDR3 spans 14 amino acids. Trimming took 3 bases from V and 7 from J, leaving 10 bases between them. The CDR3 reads CATSSRVGNSPLHF. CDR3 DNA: TGTGCCACCAGCAGCAGGGTTGGAAATTCACCCCTCCACTTT.

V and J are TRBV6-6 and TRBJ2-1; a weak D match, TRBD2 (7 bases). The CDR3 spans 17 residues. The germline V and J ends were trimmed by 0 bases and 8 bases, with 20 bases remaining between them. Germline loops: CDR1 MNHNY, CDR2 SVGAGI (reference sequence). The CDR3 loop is CASSYSIPGGADDEQFF. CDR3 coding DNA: TGTGCCAGCAGTTACTCGATTCCGGGGGGCGCAGACGATGAGCAGTTCTTC.

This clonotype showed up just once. The CDR3 reads CASSLFRGSGANVLTF. The CDR3 nucleotides read TGTGCCAGCAGCTTATTTCGGGGATCTGGGGCCAACGTCCTGACTTTC. The V gene is TRBV7-3, the J gene TRBJ2-6; a weak D match, TRBD2 (5 bases). Germline CDR1 and CDR2: SGHTA and FQGTGA. This CDR3 spans 16 amino acids. Trimming stripped 2 bases from V and 1 base from J, with 9 bases between. The complete variable domain, with remaining parts taken from reference TRBV7-3 and TRBJ2-6, reads GAGVSQTPSNKVTEKGKYVELRCDPISGHTALYWYRQSLGQGPEFLIYFQGTGAADDSGLPNDRFFAVRPEGSVSTLKIQRTERGDSAVYLCASSLFRGSGANVLTFGAGSRLTVL.

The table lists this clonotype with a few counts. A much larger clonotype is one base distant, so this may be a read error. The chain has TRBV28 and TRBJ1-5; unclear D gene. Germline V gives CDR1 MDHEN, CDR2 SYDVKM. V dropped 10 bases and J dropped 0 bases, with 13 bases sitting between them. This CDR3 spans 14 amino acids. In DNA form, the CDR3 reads TGTGCCACGGCGTGGACGGGTAGCAATCAGCCCCAGCATTTT. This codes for CATAWTGSNQPQHF. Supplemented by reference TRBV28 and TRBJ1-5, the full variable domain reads DVKVTQSSRYLVKRTGEKVFLECVQDMDHENMFWYRQDPGLGLRLIYFSYDVKMKEKGDIPEGYSVSREKKERFSLILESASTNQTSMYLCATAWTGSNQPQHFGDGTRLSIL.

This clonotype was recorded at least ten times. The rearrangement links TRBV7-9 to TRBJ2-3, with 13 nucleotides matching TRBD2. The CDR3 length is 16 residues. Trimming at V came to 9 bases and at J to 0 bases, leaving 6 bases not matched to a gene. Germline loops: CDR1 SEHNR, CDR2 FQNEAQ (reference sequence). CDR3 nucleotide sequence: TGTGCCAGTACGAAGGGACTAGCGGGGAGCACAGATACGCAGTATTTT. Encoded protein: CASTKGLAGSTDTQYF.

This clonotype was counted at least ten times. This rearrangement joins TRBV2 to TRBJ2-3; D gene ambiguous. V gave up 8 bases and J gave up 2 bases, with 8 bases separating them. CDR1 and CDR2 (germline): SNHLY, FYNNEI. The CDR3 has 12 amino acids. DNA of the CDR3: TGTGCCAGCGGACCATCCACAGATACGCAGTATTTT. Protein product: CASGPSTDTQYF.

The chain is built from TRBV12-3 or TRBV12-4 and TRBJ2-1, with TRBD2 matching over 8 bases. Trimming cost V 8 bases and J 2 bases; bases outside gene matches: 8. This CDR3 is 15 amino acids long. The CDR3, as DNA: TGTGCCAGCCGATGGGGCGGGGGGCCCTACAATGAGCAGTTCTTC. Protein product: CASRWGGGPYNEQFF.

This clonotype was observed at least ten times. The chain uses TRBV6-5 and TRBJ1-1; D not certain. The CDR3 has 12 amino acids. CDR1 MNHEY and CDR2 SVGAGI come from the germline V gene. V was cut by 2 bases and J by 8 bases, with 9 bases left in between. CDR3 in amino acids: CASSYDSREAFF. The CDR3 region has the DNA TGTGCCAGCAGTTACGATTCCAGAGAAGCTTTCTTT.

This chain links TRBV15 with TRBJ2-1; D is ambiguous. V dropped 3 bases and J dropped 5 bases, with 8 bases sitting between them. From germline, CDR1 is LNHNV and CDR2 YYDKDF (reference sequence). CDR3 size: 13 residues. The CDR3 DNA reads TGTGCCACCAGCAGTAGCTTGGACAATGAGCAGTTCTTC. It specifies CATSSSLDNEQFF.

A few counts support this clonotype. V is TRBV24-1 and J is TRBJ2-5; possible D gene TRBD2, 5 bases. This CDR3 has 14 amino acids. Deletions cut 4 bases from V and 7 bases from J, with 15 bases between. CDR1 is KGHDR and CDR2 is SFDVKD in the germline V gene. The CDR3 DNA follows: TGTGCCACCAGTGACCCGGTGGAGGCCCGGACCCAGTACTTC. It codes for CATSDPVEARTQYF.

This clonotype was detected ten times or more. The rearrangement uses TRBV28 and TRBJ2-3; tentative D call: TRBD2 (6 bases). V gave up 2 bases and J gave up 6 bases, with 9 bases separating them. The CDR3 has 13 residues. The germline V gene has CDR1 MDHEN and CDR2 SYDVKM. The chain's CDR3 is CASSLLAIDTQYF. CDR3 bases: TGTGCCAGCAGTTTACTAGCGATTGATACGCAGTATTTT.

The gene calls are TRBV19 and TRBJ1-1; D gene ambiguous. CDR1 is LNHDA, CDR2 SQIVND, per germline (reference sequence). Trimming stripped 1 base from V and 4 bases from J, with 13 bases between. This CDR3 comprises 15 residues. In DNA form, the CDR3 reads TGTGCCAGTAGTATAGCCCCTCCCGGGATCACTGAAGCTTTCTTT. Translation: CASSIAPPGITEAFF.

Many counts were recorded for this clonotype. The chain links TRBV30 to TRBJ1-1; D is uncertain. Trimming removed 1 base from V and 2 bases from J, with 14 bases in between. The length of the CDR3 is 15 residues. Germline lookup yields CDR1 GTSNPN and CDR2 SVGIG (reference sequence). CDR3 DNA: TGTGCCTGGAGTGGAAAGGACTTTCCCAACACTGAAGCTTTCTTT. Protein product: CAWSGKDFPNTEAFF.

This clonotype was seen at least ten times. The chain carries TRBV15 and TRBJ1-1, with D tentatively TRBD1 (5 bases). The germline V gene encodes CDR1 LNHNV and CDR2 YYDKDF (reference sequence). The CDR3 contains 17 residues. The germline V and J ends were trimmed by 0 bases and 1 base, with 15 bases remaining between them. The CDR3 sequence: CATSRDGHRLGNTEAFF. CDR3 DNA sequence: TGTGCCACCAGCAGAGATGGCCACAGGCTCGGGAACACTGAAGCTTTCTTT. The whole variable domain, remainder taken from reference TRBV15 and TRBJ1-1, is DAMVIQNPRYQVTQFGKPVTLSCSQTLNHNVMYWYQQKSSQAPKLLFHYYDKDFNNEADTPDNFQSRRPNTSFCFLDIRSPGLGDTAMYLCATSRDGHRLGNTEAFFGQGTRLTVV.

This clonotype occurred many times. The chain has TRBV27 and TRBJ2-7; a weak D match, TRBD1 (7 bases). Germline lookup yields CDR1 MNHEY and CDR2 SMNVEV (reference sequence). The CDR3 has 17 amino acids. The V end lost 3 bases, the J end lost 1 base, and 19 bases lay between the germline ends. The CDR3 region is CASSLTRDQGVSYEQYF. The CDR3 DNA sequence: TGTGCCAGCAGTTTGACTAGGGATCAGGGGGTTTCCTACGAGCAGTACTTC.

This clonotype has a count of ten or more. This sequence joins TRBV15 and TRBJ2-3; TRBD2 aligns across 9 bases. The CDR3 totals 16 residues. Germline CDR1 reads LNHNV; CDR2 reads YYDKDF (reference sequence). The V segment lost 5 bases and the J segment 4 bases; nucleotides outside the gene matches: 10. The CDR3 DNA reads TGTGCCACCAGCTCCCCCGTGCGCGGGGGGGCAGATACGCAGTATTTT. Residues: CATSSPVRGGADTQYF.

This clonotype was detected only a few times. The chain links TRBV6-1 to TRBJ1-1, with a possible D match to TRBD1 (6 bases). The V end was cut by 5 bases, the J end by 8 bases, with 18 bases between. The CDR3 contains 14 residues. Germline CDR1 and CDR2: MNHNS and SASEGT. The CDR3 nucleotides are TGTGCCAGCAGTTCGAGGGGGGGGGAAGGAGAAGCTTTCTTT. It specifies CASSSRGGEGEAFF.